The source of this T cell receptor (beta chain) is a study of blood T cells in healthy people across ages. Findings of the study overall: It was held that the diversity estimates obtained from one million T cells were underestimates.

From germline, CDR1 is SQVTM and CDR2 ANQGSEA. The CDR3 consists of 11 residues. Turning to this clonotype: The antigen is unknown.

A second PCR, run for about 7 to 11 cycles, used a sample-barcoded 5' primer plus a J-beta primer mix. Via MiXCR, TCRdb re-called the 5' RACE reads, giving one row per CDR3 protein. Of more than 900,000 distinct CDR3 sequences in the sample, about 23% were seen once. These sequences were also reported in another study, on T cells of mothers and their children.

The receptor was derived from a girl under 10 years old in good health. This chain uses TRBV29-1 with TRBJ2-5; D unresolved. The DNA matches TRBJ2-1 better at its end, which makes the J call doubtful. Material: blood. The CDR3 nucleotides are TGCAGCGTTAGCCCCGGAAATGAGCAGTTCTTC. It translates to CSVSPGNEQFF.